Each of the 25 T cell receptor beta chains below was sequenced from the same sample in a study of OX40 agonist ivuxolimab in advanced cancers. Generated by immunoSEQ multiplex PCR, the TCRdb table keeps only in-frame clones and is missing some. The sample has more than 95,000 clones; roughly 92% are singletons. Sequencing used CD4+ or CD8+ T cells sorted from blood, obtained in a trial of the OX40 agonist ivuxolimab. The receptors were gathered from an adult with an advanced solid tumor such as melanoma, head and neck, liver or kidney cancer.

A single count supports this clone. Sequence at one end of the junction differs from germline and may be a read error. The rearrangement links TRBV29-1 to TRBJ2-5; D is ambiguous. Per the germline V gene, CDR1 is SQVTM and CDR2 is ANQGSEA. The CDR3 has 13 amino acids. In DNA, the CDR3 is TGCAGCGTAACCCGACAAGGGCAAGAGGCCCAGTACTTC. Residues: CSVTRQGQEAQYF.

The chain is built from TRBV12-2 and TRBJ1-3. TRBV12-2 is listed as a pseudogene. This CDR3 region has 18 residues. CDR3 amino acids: CASRLAAPGKGSGNTIYF. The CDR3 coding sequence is TGTGCAAGTCGCTTAGCCGCCCCCGGGAAAGGATCTGGAAACACCATATATTTT.

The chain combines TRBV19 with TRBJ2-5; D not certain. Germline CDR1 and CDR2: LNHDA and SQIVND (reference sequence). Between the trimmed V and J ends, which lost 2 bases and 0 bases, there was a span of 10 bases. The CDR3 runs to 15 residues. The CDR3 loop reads CASSINLGNQETQYF. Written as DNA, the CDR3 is TGTGCCAGTAGTATAAATCTTGGGAACCAAGAGACCCAGTACTTC.

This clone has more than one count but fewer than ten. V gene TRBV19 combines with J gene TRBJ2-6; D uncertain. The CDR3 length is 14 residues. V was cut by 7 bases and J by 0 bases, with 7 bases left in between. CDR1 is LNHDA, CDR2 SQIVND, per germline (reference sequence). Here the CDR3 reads CASIQSSGANVLTF. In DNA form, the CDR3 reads TGTGCCAGTATTCAGAGCTCTGGGGCCAACGTCCTGACTTTC.

CDR3 nucleotides: TGCGCCAGCAGCTCTCCAGGCGGGCTAGCGGGAGCAGGGGCCAATGAGCAGTTCTTC. Translated: CASSSPGGLAGAGANEQFF. The V gene is TRBV5-1, the J gene TRBJ2-1; 10 bases fit TRBD2. V was clipped by 3 bases and J by 6 bases; unmatched bases: 18. Germline V gene data show CDR1 as SGHRS and CDR2 as YFSETQ. The CDR3 loop spans 19 amino acids.

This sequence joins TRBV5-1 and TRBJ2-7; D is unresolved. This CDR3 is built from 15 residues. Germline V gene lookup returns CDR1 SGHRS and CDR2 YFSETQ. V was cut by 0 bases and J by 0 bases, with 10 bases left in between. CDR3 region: CASSLDHLSSYEQYF. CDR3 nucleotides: TGCGCCAGCAGCTTGGACCACCTATCCTCCTACGAGCAGTACTTC. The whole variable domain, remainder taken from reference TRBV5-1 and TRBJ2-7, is KAGVTQTPRYLIKTRGQQVTLSCSPISGHRSVSWYQQTPGQGLQFLFEYFSETQRNKGNFPGRFSGRQFSNSRSEMNVSTLELGDSALYLCASSLDHLSSYEQYFGPGTRLTVT.

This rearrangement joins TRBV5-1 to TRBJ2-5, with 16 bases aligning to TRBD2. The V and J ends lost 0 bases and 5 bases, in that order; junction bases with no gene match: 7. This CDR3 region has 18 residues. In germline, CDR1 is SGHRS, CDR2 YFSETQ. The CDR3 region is CASSLGQGLAGGPETQYF. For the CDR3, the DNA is TGCGCCAGCAGCTTGGGTCAGGGACTAGCGGGAGGGCCCGAGACCCAGTACTTC.

The CDR3 spells CASSPGTSGSGDEQFF. For the CDR3, the DNA is TGTGCCAGCAGCCCCGGGACTAGCGGGAGTGGTGATGAGCAGTTCTTC. This chain joins TRBV21-1 and TRBJ2-1; the D call of TRBD2 is as the table states it, not checked on the DNA. TRBV21-1 is noted as a pseudogene. The CDR3 totals 16 residues.

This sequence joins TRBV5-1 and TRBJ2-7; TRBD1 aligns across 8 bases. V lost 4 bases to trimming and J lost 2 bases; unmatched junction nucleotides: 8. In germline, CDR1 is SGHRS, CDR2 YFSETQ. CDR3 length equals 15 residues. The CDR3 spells CASSAPGQVPYEQYF. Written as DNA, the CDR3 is TGCGCCAGCAGCGCGCCGGGACAGGTCCCCTACGAGCAGTACTTC.

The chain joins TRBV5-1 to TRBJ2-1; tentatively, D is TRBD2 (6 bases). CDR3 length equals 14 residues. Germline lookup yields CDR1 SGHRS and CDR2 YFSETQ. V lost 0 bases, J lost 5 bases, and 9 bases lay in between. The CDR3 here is CASSLGWTNNEQFF. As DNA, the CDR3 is TGCGCCAGCAGCTTGGGATGGACTAACAATGAGCAGTTCTTC.

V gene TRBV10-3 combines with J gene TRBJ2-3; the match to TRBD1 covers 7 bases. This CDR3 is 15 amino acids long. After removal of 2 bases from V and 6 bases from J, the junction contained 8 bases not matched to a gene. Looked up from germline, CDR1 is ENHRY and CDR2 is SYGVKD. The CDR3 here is CAISEPRQGSDTQYF. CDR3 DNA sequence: TGTGCCATCAGTGAGCCCCGACAGGGTTCGGATACGCAGTATTTT.

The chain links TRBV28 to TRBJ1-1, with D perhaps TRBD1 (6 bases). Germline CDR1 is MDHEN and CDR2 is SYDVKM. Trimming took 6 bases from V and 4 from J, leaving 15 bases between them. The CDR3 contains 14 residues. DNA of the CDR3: TGTGCCAGCAGCCCCCACGCCAGGGGCACTGAAGCTTTCTTT. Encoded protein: CASSPHARGTEAFF.

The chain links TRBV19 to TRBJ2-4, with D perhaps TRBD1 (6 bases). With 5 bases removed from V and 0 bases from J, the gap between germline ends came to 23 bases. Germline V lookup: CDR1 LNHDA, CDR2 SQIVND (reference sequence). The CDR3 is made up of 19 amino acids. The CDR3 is CASSLALGGGREAKNIQYF. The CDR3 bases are TGTGCCAGTAGTTTGGCCTTGGGTGGGGGCAGGGAAGCCAAAAACATTCAGTACTTC.

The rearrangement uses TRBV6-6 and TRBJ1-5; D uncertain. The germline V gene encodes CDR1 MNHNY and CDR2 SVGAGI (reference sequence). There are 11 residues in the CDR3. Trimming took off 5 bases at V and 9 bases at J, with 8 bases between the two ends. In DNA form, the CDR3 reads TGTGCCAGCAGTCCCTGGGGGCCCCAGCATTTT. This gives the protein CASSPWGPQHF.

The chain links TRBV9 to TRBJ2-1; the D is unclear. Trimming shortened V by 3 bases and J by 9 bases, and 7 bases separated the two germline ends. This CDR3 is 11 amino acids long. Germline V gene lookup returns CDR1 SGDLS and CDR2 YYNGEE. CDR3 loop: CASSAPGEQFF. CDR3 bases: TGTGCCAGCAGCGCTCCGGGTGAGCAGTTCTTC.

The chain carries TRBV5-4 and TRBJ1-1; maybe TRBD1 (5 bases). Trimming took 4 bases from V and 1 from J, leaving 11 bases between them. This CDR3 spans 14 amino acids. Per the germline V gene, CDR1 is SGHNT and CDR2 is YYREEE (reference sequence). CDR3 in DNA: TGTGCCAGCAGCACCGGGACGGCGAACACTGAAGCTTTCTTT. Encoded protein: CASSTGTANTEAFF.

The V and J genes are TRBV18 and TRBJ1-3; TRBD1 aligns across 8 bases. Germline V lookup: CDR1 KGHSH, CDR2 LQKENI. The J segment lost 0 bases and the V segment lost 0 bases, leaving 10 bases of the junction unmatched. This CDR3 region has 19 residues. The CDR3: CASSPPGLTQGDSGNTIYF. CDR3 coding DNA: TGTGCCAGCTCACCACCAGGGCTAACACAGGGGGACTCTGGAAACACCATATATTTT.

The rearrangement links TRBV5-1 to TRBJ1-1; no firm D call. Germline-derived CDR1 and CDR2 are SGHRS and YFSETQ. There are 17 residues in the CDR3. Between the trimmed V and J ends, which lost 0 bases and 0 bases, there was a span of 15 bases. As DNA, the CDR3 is TGCGCCAGCAGCTTGGCGGCCCCTGCGCCCCTGAACACTGAAGCTTTCTTT. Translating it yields CASSLAAPAPLNTEAFF.

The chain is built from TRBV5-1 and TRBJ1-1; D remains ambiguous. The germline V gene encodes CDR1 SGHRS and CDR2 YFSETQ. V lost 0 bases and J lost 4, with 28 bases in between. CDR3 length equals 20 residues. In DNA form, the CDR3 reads TGCGCCAGCAGCTTGGATGAGGGATATAACGCCCACGCCCGGTCCACTGAAGCTTTCTTT. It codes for CASSLDEGYNAHARSTEAFF.

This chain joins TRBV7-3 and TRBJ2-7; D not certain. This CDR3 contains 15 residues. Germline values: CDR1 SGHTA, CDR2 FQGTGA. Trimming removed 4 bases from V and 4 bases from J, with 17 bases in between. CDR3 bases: TGTGCCAGCAGCTACCAAGATTACGCCCCTTACGAGCAGTACTTC. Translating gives CASSYQDYAPYEQYF.

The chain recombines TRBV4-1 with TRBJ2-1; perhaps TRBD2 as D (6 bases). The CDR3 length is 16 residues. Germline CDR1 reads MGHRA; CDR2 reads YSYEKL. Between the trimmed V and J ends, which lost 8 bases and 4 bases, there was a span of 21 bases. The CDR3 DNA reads TGCGCCAGCCGCCCGGGGGAGACGGGGAGGTACAATGAGCAGTTCTTC. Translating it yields CASRPGETGRYNEQFF.

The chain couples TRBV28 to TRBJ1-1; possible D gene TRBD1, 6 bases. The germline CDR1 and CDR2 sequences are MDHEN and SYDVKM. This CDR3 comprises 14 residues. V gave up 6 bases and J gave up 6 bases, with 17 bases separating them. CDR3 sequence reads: CASSIQGIRSEAFF. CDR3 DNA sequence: TGTGCCAGCAGCATACAGGGAATTAGGTCTGAAGCTTTCTTT.

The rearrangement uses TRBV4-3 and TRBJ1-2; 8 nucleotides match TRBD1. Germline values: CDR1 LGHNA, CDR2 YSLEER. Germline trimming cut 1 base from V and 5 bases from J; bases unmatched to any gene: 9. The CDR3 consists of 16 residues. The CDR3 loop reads CASSQARQGSLYGYTF. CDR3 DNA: TGCGCCAGCAGCCAAGCTCGACAGGGGTCTCTGTATGGCTACACCTTC.

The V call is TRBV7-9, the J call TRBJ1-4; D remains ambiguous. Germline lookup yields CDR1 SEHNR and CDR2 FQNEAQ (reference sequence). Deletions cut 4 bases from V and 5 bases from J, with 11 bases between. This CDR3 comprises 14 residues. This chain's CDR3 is CASSSGWTNEKLFF. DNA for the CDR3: TGTGCCAGCAGCTCGGGGTGGACGAATGAAAAACTGTTTTTT.

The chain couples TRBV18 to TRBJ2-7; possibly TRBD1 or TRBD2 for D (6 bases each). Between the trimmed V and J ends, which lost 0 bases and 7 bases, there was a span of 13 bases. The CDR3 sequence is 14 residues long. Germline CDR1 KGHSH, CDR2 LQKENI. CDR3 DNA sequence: TGTGCCAGCTCACCACCAGGAGGGGGAGGTGAGCAGTACTTC. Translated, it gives CASSPPGGGGEQYF.